This T cell receptor beta chain originates from a study of glioma-infiltrating T cells. Points from the study as a whole: Non-neoplastic patients had below-expected tissue-blood divergence, while all gliomas exceeded expectation.

TCR alpha and beta CDR3 regions were amplified from RNA using iRepertoire nested multiplex PCR. Tissue mRNA or PBMC total RNA, 100-400 ng, went into one-step reverse transcription and amplification. TCRdb re-called the multiplex PCR reads through MiXCR, storing one row per CDR3 protein. The profile shows 150,000 to 200,000 distinct CDR3 sequences, 32% of them singletons. Details on this clonotype: Its antigen is undetermined.

Germline-derived CDR1 and CDR2 are SGHRS and YFSETQ. This CDR3 is 16 amino acids long. The V and J ends lost 0 bases and 7 bases, in that order; junction bases with no gene match: 6. Sequenced sample: glioma tissue, nonneoplastic brain tissue, or PBMCs (not recorded which). The source of this sequence is a human donor with low-grade glioma or glioblastoma, undergoing nonglioma brain surgery, or in good health (not recorded which). The chain joins TRBV5-1 to TRBJ2-1, with 11 bases that match TRBD1. In DNA, the CDR3 is TGCGCCAGCAGCTTGGACTCCGGGACAGGGGGGAATGAGCAGTTCTTC. Translation gives CASSLDSGTGGNEQFF.